The rows below give T cell receptor beta chains drawn from one sample of a study of cytomegalovirus exposure and HLA in healthy donors. Produced via immunoSEQ multiplex PCR; TCRdb's table is partial and in-frame only. The sample carries about 140,000 clones, 85% to 90% recorded once. The sequencing input was PBMCs. The receptors originated from a young woman in good health and CMV-seropositive. The CDR3 runs from the conserved cysteine through the conserved F or W. D genes are given only for firm matches. Rows may omit the clone size; those that give it use once, few, many or a size class.

clone_size d_call j_call v_call cdr3_aa
- - TRBJ2-6 TRBV7-9 CASPSRSPSGANVLTF
few TRBD1 TRBJ2-2 TRBV5-1 CASSSTGYTGELFF
- TRBD1 TRBJ2-2 TRBV19 CASRLWPGTDTGELFF
- - TRBJ1-3 TRBV28 CASSTSDSFSGNTIYF
- TRBD1 TRBJ1-1 TRBV5-1 CASSLTGGSEAFF
- - TRBJ2-1 TRBV11-2 CASSTDGNEQFF
- - TRBJ1-4 TRBV10-3 CAISELGEGEKLFF
- TRBD2 TRBJ2-2 TRBV7-3 CASSLRGLAGNTGELFF
- - TRBJ2-2 TRBV9 CASSESIANTGELFF
- - TRBJ1-2 TRBV11-2 CASSSDTYGYTF
- - TRBJ2-1 TRBV5-1 CASSLVGGAYNEQFF
- TRBD1 TRBJ2-5 TRBV5-6 CASSNTLNRGRHQETQYF
- TRBD1 TRBJ1-2 TRBV27 CASSIDRDYGYTF
- - TRBJ1-5 TRBV6-5 CASTRVLGQPQHF
once TRBD1 TRBJ2-2 TRBV19 CASNPGQVFGELFF
- TRBD2 TRBJ2-1 TRBV28 CASSLAGGIYEQFF
- - TRBJ2-1 TRBV19 CASSITIVQGFTVNEQFF
- - TRBJ1-1 TRBV9 CASSRQMNTEAFF
- TRBD2 TRBJ2-2 TRBV4-3 CASSQGWKERLAVLGGELFF
- - TRBJ1-2 TRBV9 CASSSLGRGLRYGYTF
- - TRBJ1-2 TRBV5-5 CASSFYLGQYGYTF
- - TRBJ1-2 TRBV10-3 CAISGAGPYGYTF
- - TRBJ1-4 TRBV5-1 CASSLDGRVKLFF
- - TRBJ2-7 TRBV7-9 CASSPQGGAYYEQYF
- - TRBJ2-1 TRBV27 CAMLQLADSNEQFF
- - TRBJ2-2 TRBV2 CASRLSGINTGELFF
- TRBD1 TRBJ2-5 TRBV9 CASSVQPDRGGETQYF
once - TRBJ1-1 TRBV28 CASSRQMNTEAFF
once - TRBJ1-1 TRBV9 CASSVEDSSNTEAFF
- - TRBJ1-2 TRBV5-6 CASSLYGYGYTF
few TRBD1 TRBJ1-1 TRBV28 CASSPRQGPRYTEAFF
- TRBD1 TRBJ1-2 TRBV12-5 CASGGPGQGSHYGYTF
- TRBD1 TRBJ1-2 TRBV2 CASSESGGDSPNYGYTF
- - TRBJ1-5 TRBV5-6 CASSLLSGDQPQHF
- TRBD2 TRBJ2-2 TRBV5-1 CASSLAQGSGRSSTGELFF
- - TRBJ2-7 TRBV4-1 CASSRGSSYEQYF
- TRBD1 TRBJ1-2 TRBV5-4 CASSPDRFNYGYTF
- - TRBJ2-6 TRBV5-1 CASSLAGISGANVLTF
- TRBD1 TRBJ2-1 TRBV6-5 CASSQTGQMYNEQFF
- TRBD1 TRBJ2-3 TRBV30 CAWSSGGDTQYF
- TRBD1 TRBJ1-1 TRBV6-1 CASSERDRVLVEAFF
few - TRBJ1-4 TRBV19 CASYNRDTRNEKLFF
- TRBD1 TRBJ2-5 TRBV5-5 CASSLGVRQGETQYF
- TRBD1 TRBJ2-7 TRBV6-1 CASSESDRGREQYF